A single sample gave rise to the 9 T cell receptor beta chains below, sequenced in a study of a mutant IDH1 vaccine in newly diagnosed glioma. Some clones are missing from TCRdb's copy, which holds only in-frame ones; the method was immunoSEQ multiplex PCR. The sample carries 90,000 to 100,000 clones, approximately 90% recorded once. Documented time point: baseline, week 1 (first vaccination visit). As for treatment: pre-vaccination baseline after standard-of-care therapy. The sequences come from PBMCs, collected from a glioma patient treated with radiotherapy, temozolomide or both. The receptor source for this set is a woman aged 45-59 years with glioma.

This clone was counted a single time. The rearrangement uses TRBV5-1 and TRBJ1-6, with D possibly being TRBD1 (6 bases). CDR3 length equals 15 residues. The V and J ends lost 5 bases and 7 bases respectively, with 16 bases between them. CDR1 SGHRS and CDR2 YFSETQ come from the germline V gene. The CDR3 spells CASRVGQDRNSPLHF. DNA of the CDR3: TGCGCCAGCAGGGTCGGTCAGGACAGAAATTCACCCCTCCACTTT.

In its sample, this clone was seen a few times. V and J are TRBV2 and TRBJ1-2; TRBD1 agrees at 7 bases. Trimming at V came to 7 bases and at J to 6 bases, leaving 5 bases not matched to a gene. Per the germline V gene, CDR1 is SNHLY and CDR2 is FYNNEI. The CDR3 consists of 12 residues. CDR3 protein: CASTRGGDGYTF. CDR3 nucleotide sequence: TGTGCCAGCACCCGAGGGGGCGATGGCTACACCTTC. Together with reference TRBV2 and TRBJ1-2, the CDR3 gives the full variable domain: EPEVTQTPSHQVTQMGQEVILRCVPISNHLYFYWYRQILGQKVEFLVSFYNNEISEKSEIFDDQFSVERPDGSNFTLKIRSTKLEDSAMYFCASTRGGDGYTFGSGTRLTVV.

This clone was found once. Within the sample, other DNA sequences also encode this same CDR3. The rearrangement links TRBV5-1 to TRBJ1-1; tentative D call: TRBD1 (5 bases). CDR1 and CDR2 from the germline V gene are SGHRS and YFSETQ. V lost 1 base and J lost 1, with 5 bases in between. The CDR3 totals 13 residues. This CDR3 reads CASSLTGNTEAFF. The CDR3 DNA reads TGCGCCAGCAGCTTGACAGGGAACACTGAAGCTTTCTTT.

The CDR3 sequence is CASSVGSSLTSGRYNEQFF. The CDR3 nucleotides read TGTGCCAGCAGCGTAGGGTCCTCCTTGACTAGCGGGAGATACAATGAGCAGTTCTTC. The chain uses TRBV9 and TRBJ2-1; 12 bases match TRBD2. The V gene end was trimmed by 0 bases and the J gene end by 4 bases; junction bases not matched to a gene: 11. Per germline, CDR1 SGDLS and CDR2 YYNGEE. The CDR3 covers 19 residues.

The chain employs TRBV5-1 and TRBJ1-3; the D is unclear. This CDR3 spans 16 amino acids. Deletions cut 4 bases from V and 0 bases from J, with 14 bases between. Per germline, CDR1 SGHRS and CDR2 YFSETQ. The CDR3 loop reads CASSPYPLSSGNTIYF. The CDR3 region has the DNA TGCGCCAGCAGCCCCTATCCCCTGAGCTCTGGAAACACCATATATTTT.

The chain combines TRBV5-5 with TRBJ2-2; TRBD2 agrees at 7 bases. The germline V gene has CDR1 SGHKS and CDR2 YYEKEE (reference sequence). Trimming took 0 bases from V and 2 from J; bases not matched to a gene: 10. This CDR3 is 18 amino acids long. The CDR3 DNA reads as TGTGCCAGCAGCTTGGAGTCCGGGCTAGCGGCAAACACCGGGGAGCTGTTTTTT. Translating it yields CASSLESGLAANTGELFF.

The chain combines TRBV7-8 with TRBJ1-5, with no clear D. V was trimmed by 5 bases and J by 5 bases, leaving 7 bases between them. The germline V gene encodes CDR1 SGHVS and CDR2 FQNEAQ. The CDR3 has 12 amino acids. The CDR3 region is CASSRADQPQHF. The CDR3 DNA reads TGTGCCAGCAGCCGAGCGGATCAGCCCCAGCATTTT.

As DNA, the CDR3 is TGTGCCGCCGAGAGGCAGAGAAATGAAAAACTGTTTTTT. Its translation is CAAERQRNEKLFF. The chain is built from TRBV6-1 and TRBJ1-4; no clear D gene. With 11 bases removed from V and 5 bases from J, the gap between germline ends came to 15 bases. The CDR3 runs to 13 residues. The germline V gene has CDR1 MNHNS and CDR2 SASEGT.

This chain's CDR3 is CASSPRAQWGTEAFF. In DNA form, the CDR3 reads TGTGCCAGCTCACCACGAGCCCAGTGGGGCACTGAAGCTTTCTTT. The chain has TRBV18 and TRBJ1-1, with unresolved D. The CDR3 runs 15 residues. Germline values: CDR1 KGHSH, CDR2 LQKENI. V was clipped by 1 base and J by 4 bases, with 13 bases between them.